These 9 T cell receptor beta chains were all obtained from the same sample, sequenced in a study of cytotoxic CD8 clonotypes in ibrutinib-treated CLL. The protocol was immunoSEQ multiplex PCR, while the TCRdb copy is restricted to in-frame clones and leaves out a portion. The sample contains 300,000 to 350,000 clones, around four fifths of which appear only once. Sample: PBMCs, taken before ibrutinib treatment. The receptors here all came from a human donor with chronic lymphocytic leukemia.

This rearrangement joins TRBV7-2 to TRBJ2-7; TRBD2 matches at 13 bases. The CDR3 sequence is 17 residues long. V lost 6 bases to trimming and J lost 5 bases; unmatched junction nucleotides: 13. Germline V gene sequence: CDR1 SGHTA, CDR2 FQGNSA. CDR3: CASRGSGLAGVYHEQYF. The CDR3 DNA reads TGTGCCAGCAGAGGGAGCGGACTAGCGGGAGTATACCACGAGCAGTACTTC.

The genes are TRBV30 and TRBJ1-2, with a weak D call TRBD1 (5 bases). Germline loops: CDR1 GTSNPN, CDR2 SVGIG (reference sequence). This CDR3 is built from 13 residues. V gave up 4 bases and J gave up 3 bases, with 12 bases separating them. The CDR3 sequence: CAWTGLPYYGYTF. CDR3 coding DNA: TGTGCCTGGACGGGACTCCCCTACTATGGCTACACCTTC.

The V call is TRBV11-2, the J call TRBJ1-1; a possible D gene is TRBD1 (5 bases). CDR3 length equals 14 residues. Germline V gene sequence: CDR1 SGHAT, CDR2 FQNNGV. V shed 6 bases and J shed 1 base, with 12 bases lying between them. The CDR3 loop reads CASRPGLKNTEAFF. The DNA of the CDR3 is TGTGCCAGCAGACCGGGACTTAAGAACACTGAAGCTTTCTTT.

This chain uses TRBV4-2 with TRBJ2-7; the D gene is possibly TRBD2 (5 bases). V shed 0 bases and J shed 4 bases, with 13 bases lying between them. The CDR3 has 15 amino acids. CDR1 is LGHNA and CDR2 is YNFKEQ in the germline V gene. The CDR3 here is CASSQEEGNFYEQYF. DNA for the CDR3: TGTGCCAGCAGCCAAGAAGAGGGAAACTTTTACGAGCAGTACTTC.

The chain is built from TRBV6-1 and TRBJ2-1; TRBD2 agrees at 7 bases. Germline V CDR1 and CDR2: MNHNS, SASEGT. V shed 4 bases, J shed 3 bases, and the junction held 3 bases outside the gene matches. The CDR3 spans 14 residues. The CDR3 region is CASSGRGSYNEQFF. For the CDR3, the DNA is TGTGCCAGCAGTGGTCGCGGGAGCTACAATGAGCAGTTCTTC.

The V gene is TRBV9, the J gene TRBJ1-2; the D gene is possibly TRBD1 (6 bases). The ends were cut back, 3 bases at V and 2 bases at J, with 11 bases in the middle. The CDR3 is 14 residues long. Germline V gives CDR1 SGDLS, CDR2 YYNGEE. The DNA for the CDR3 is TGTGCCAGCAGCGAACAGGGAGTCAACTATGGCTACACCTTC. Its translation is CASSEQGVNYGYTF. The full variable domain, with the rest looked up from reference TRBV9 and TRBJ1-2, is DSGVTQTPKHLITATGQRVTLRCSPRSGDLSVYWYQQSLDQGLQFLIQYYNGEERAKGNILERFSAQQFPDLHSELNLSSLELGDSALYFCASSEQGVNYGYTFGSGTRLTVV.

This clone was found a few times. This chain connects TRBV6-5 to TRBJ2-7; D may match TRBD1 or TRBD2 (5 bases each). Trimming pared 8 bases from V and 2 bases from J, leaving 19 bases between. The CDR3 has 15 amino acids. Germline CDR1 and CDR2: MNHEY and SVGAGI. The CDR3 protein is CASRRGARGPYEQYF. The DNA of the CDR3 is TGTGCCAGCCGCCGCGGAGCCCGGGGCCCCTACGAGCAGTACTTC.

This chain links TRBV2 with TRBJ2-7, with TRBD2 matching over 7 bases. The V gene's germline CDR1 is SNHLY and CDR2 FYNNEI. Unmatched junction bases numbered 0, after V lost 6 bases and J lost 1 base. The CDR3 totals 12 residues. CDR3: CASRRESYEQYF. The CDR3 DNA follows: TGTGCCAGCAGGCGGGAGTCCTACGAGCAGTACTTC.

V and J are TRBV5-1 and TRBJ2-1, with TRBD2 matching over 12 bases. The CDR3 consists of 17 residues. V shed 0 bases and J 7 bases; nucleotides not matched to a gene: 8. Germline values: CDR1 SGHRS, CDR2 YFSETQ. The CDR3 sequence is CASSLEASGRAENEQFF. In DNA form, the CDR3 reads TGCGCCAGCAGCTTGGAAGCTAGCGGGAGGGCGGAGAATGAGCAGTTCTTC.